This entry describes one TCR beta chain. The antigen remains undetermined. The CDR3 sequence is 15 residues long. Per germline, CDR1 MGHDK and CDR2 SYGVNS. J was trimmed by 9 bases and V by 4 bases; bases with no gene match: 14. This sample is drawn from a study of cytomegalovirus exposure and HLA in healthy donors. 60 Vbeta and 13 Jbeta primers were used in PCR. Sequencing was performed with immunoSEQ multiplex PCR; in TCRdb, only in-frame clones are kept and a portion is missing. The sample yields roughly 180,000 clones, about 77% seen once. Study observations and caveats: Sequencing likely caused a cluster of highly shared sequence variants. Reports indicated that the classifier achieved high specificity and sensitivity in diagnosing cytomegalovirus status. A later analysis showed that HLA-associated TCR beta chains had undergone more clonal expansion than equally common others. Reportedly, a later analysis found an Asian-associated ancestry cluster had fewer N-insertions than the approximately 600-donor mean.

The clonotype originates from a woman aged 30 to 39 in good health and CMV-seropositive. Sequencing was performed on PBMCs. The chain couples TRBV25-1 to TRBJ2-5, with 7 bases that match TRBD2. CDR3 nucleotides: TGTGCCAGCAGTGCCGGGACTAACAGCTTATTTTCCCAGTACTTC. Protein sequence: CASSAGTNSLFSQYF.